These 25 T cell receptor beta chains originate from one sample sequenced in a study of T-cell reconstitution after alpha-beta-depleted transplantation in children. Using unique molecular identifiers, the investigators prepared the TCRbeta library. TCRdb itself ran the PCR reads through MiXCR, one entry per CDR3 protein. The sample includes approximately 240,000 distinct CDR3 sequences, about 11% seen only once; the top ten take about 30%. The sample was PBMCs, taken before TCRalphabeta/CD19-depleted stem cell transplant. These receptors all come from a child less than two years old with acute myeloid leukemia, due to receive a stem cell transplant.

The table lists this clonotype with many counts. This chain joins TRBV20-1 and TRBJ2-1; D remains unclear. Germline CDR1 is DFQATT and CDR2 is SNEGSKA (reference sequence). The CDR3 consists of 13 residues. V dropped 6 bases and J dropped 4 bases, with 13 bases sitting between them. In nucleotides, the CDR3 is TGCAGTGCGCATCCCCCTACTTACAATGAGCAGTTCTTC. It encodes CSAHPPTYNEQFF.

The sample holds many counts of this clonotype. The rearrangement links TRBV20-1 to TRBJ2-3, with 8 bases identical to TRBD2. The CDR3 is 14 residues long. The V gene's germline CDR1 is DFQATT and CDR2 SNEGSKA (reference sequence). V was clipped by 3 bases and J by 2 bases; unmatched bases: 4. The CDR3 here is CSASGRAVTDTQYF. The CDR3 coding sequence is TGCAGTGCTAGCGGGAGGGCCGTCACAGATACGCAGTATTTT.

This clonotype was detected only a few times. The rearrangement uses TRBV7-9 and TRBJ2-6, with unresolved D. The CDR3 runs 16 residues. V was trimmed by 3 bases and J by 0 bases, leaving 9 bases between them. From germline, CDR1 is SEHNR and CDR2 FQNEAQ (reference sequence). The CDR3 region is CASSFGVASGANVLTF. In nucleotides, the CDR3 is TGTGCCAGCAGCTTTGGGGTAGCCTCTGGGGCCAACGTCCTGACTTTC. Full variable domain (missing parts from reference TRBV7-9 and TRBJ2-6): DTGVSQNPRHKITKRGQNVTFRCDPISEHNRLYWYRQTLGQGPEFLTYFQNEAQLEKSRLLSDRFSAERPKGSFSTLEIQRTEQGDSAMYLCASSFGVASGANVLTFGAGSRLTVL.

This clonotype came up a few times. CDR3 region: CATSEDDQPQHF. CDR3 sequence (DNA): TGTGCCACCAGTGAGGACGATCAGCCCCAGCATTTT. V gene TRBV24-1 combines with J gene TRBJ1-5; D is unclear. The V end lost 4 bases, the J end lost 5 bases, and 5 bases lay between the germline ends. The CDR3 sequence is 12 residues long. Germline V gene sequence: CDR1 KGHDR, CDR2 SFDVKD.

The table lists this clonotype with many counts. V and J are TRBV12-3 or TRBV12-4 and TRBJ2-1; possible D gene TRBD1, 6 bases. Trimming took off 5 bases at V and 4 bases at J, with 18 bases between the two ends. The CDR3 contains 16 residues. CDR3 sequence reads: CASSALQGGRYNEQFF. The DNA of the CDR3 is TGTGCCAGCAGTGCCCTACAGGGTGGCCGGTACAATGAGCAGTTCTTC.

This clonotype has only a few counts. The rearrangement uses TRBV5-5 and TRBJ1-6; D perhaps matches TRBD1 (5 bases). V lost 4 bases and J 2 bases, leaving 16 bases between the germline ends. Germline V gene sequence: CDR1 SGHKS, CDR2 YYEKEE (reference sequence). CDR3 length: 17 amino acids. The CDR3 here is CASSTGPRYTYNSPLHF. CDR3 sequence (DNA): TGTGCCAGCAGCACGGGGCCCCGGTACACCTATAATTCACCCCTCCACTTT.

This clonotype appeared many times. The V gene is TRBV19, the J gene TRBJ1-5, with D possibly being TRBD1 (5 bases). This CDR3 is built from 12 residues. CDR1 and CDR2 (germline): LNHDA, SQIVND (reference sequence). The V gene lost 9 bases and the J gene lost 7 bases, with 13 bases spanning the gap. CDR3 coding DNA: TGTGCCAGCCGACAGATGGAGCAGCCCCAGCATTTT. It is translated as CASRQMEQPQHF.

This clonotype was seen ten or more times. The chain uses TRBV12-3 or TRBV12-4 and TRBJ2-1, with a tentative D call TRBD2 (7 bases). The CDR3 has 15 residues. With 3 bases removed from V and 6 bases from J, the gap between germline ends came to 15 bases. CDR3 sequence: CASSLRGGAFNEQFF. The CDR3, as DNA: TGTGCCAGCAGTTTGAGAGGGGGGGCCTTCAATGAGCAGTTCTTC.

This clonotype was picked up a small number of times. This chain joins TRBV18 and TRBJ1-1; D unresolved. Trimming cost V 4 bases and J 1 base, with 4 bases left between them. Germline-derived CDR1 and CDR2 are KGHSH and LQKENI. The CDR3 runs 12 residues. This CDR3 reads CASSHPNTEAFF. The DNA for the CDR3 is TGTGCCAGCTCACACCCGAACACTGAAGCTTTCTTT.

This clonotype was detected only a few times. The chain recombines TRBV5-1 with TRBJ2-1; 13 nucleotides line up with TRBD2. The CDR3 is 19 residues long. Trimming at V came to 3 bases and at J to 3 bases, leaving 12 bases not matched to a gene. Looked up from germline, CDR1 is SGHRS and CDR2 is YFSETQ. The chain's CDR3 is CASSYFETSGRAGYNEQFF. The CDR3 DNA follows: TGCGCCAGCAGCTACTTCGAAACTAGCGGGAGGGCAGGCTACAATGAGCAGTTCTTC.

About this clonotype itself: This sequence may be a read error, since a much larger clone differs from it by one base. The genes are TRBV12-3 or TRBV12-4 and TRBJ1-2; a weak D match, TRBD1 (6 bases). This CDR3 is 13 amino acids long. Here the CDR3 DNA reads TGTGCCAGCAGTTTGATTGGGGGACATGGCGACACCTTC. This codes for CASSLIGGHGDTF.

This clonotype showed up many times. This chain links TRBV28 with TRBJ2-5; a weak D match, TRBD2 (5 bases). The CDR3 is made up of 14 amino acids. Trimming pared 3 bases from V and 1 base from J, leaving 9 bases between. The germline CDR1 and CDR2 sequences are MDHEN and SYDVKM. CDR3 sequence (DNA): TGTGCCAGCAGTTTGGAGGTTTTCCAAGAGACCCAGTACTTC. Amino acids: CASSLEVFQETQYF.

The gene calls are TRBV6-2 or TRBV6-3 and TRBJ2-5; TRBD1 matches 8 bases. V lost 7 bases and J lost 1; bases outside the gene matches: 8. The CDR3 covers 15 residues. From germline, CDR1 is MNHEY and CDR2 SVGEGT. CDR3: CASTLDRATQETQYF. The CDR3 nucleotides read TGTGCCAGCACCTTGGACAGGGCCACCCAAGAGACCCAGTACTTC.

This clonotype was observed many times. The J gene is TRBJ2-4, the V gene TRBV20-1; D may match TRBD1 or TRBD2 (6 bases each). The germline V gene encodes CDR1 DFQATT and CDR2 SNEGSKA (reference sequence). The CDR3 is 16 amino acids. V lost 0 bases and J lost 1, with 13 bases in between. DNA of the CDR3: TGCAGTGCTAGAGATAGTCGGGGGCCGGCCAAAAACATTCAGTACTTC. Protein sequence: CSARDSRGPAKNIQYF.

This clonotype was detected many times. The chain uses TRBV3-1 and TRBJ1-1, with D tentatively TRBD1 (6 bases). The V gene's germline CDR1 is LGHDT and CDR2 YNNKEL (reference sequence). V lost 4 bases to trimming and J lost 6 bases, with 15 bases between them. This CDR3 has 14 amino acids. This CDR3 reads CASSLTGGRAEAFF. In nucleotides, the CDR3 is TGTGCCAGCAGCCTCACGGGGGGGCGGGCTGAAGCTTTCTTT.

This clonotype has ten or more counts. This chain joins TRBV5-1 and TRBJ2-1; 9 bases line up with TRBD2. The CDR3 is 18 amino acids. Germline V CDR1 and CDR2: SGHRS, YFSETQ. J gave up 1 base and V 6 bases, and 14 bases lay outside the gene matches. The CDR3 DNA sequence: TGCGCCAGCAACTTTCAAAGTTTGACTAGCGGATCCTACAATGAGCAGTTCTTC. Its protein is CASNFQSLTSGSYNEQFF.

At least ten counts were recorded for this clonotype. The chain has TRBV7-3 and TRBJ2-2; D not certain. Germline V gene lookup returns CDR1 SGHTA and CDR2 FQGTGA. V was trimmed by 1 base and J by 5 bases, leaving 5 bases between them. The CDR3 runs 13 residues. The CDR3 sequence is CASSLMGTGELFF. Here the CDR3 DNA reads TGTGCCAGCAGCTTAATGGGGACCGGGGAGCTGTTTTTT.

This clonotype has a count of ten or more. The chain couples TRBV5-1 to TRBJ2-2, with TRBD2 matching over 7 bases. The germline gives CDR1 SGHRS, CDR2 YFSETQ. CDR3 size: 17 residues. V shed 1 base and J 5 bases; nucleotides not matched to a gene: 11. The CDR3 sequence is CASSLFSIGAGTGELFF. DNA of the CDR3: TGCGCCAGCAGCTTGTTTTCGATCGGAGCGGGAACCGGGGAGCTGTTTTTT.

This clonotype was detected many times. This rearrangement joins TRBV5-6 to TRBJ2-3, with 13 bases that match TRBD2. J was trimmed by 7 bases and V by 5 bases; bases with no gene match: 10. The CDR3 extends over 16 amino acids. Germline V gene lookup returns CDR1 SGHDT and CDR2 YYEEEE. CDR3: CASSSHGLAGDNTQYF. Written as DNA, the CDR3 is TGTGCCAGCAGTTCCCACGGACTAGCGGGAGATAATACGCAGTATTTT. Filled out from reference TRBV5-6 and TRBJ2-3, the complete variable domain reads DAGVTQSPTHLIKTRGQQVTLRCSPKSGHDTVSWYQQALGQGPQFIFQYYEEEERQRGNFPDRFSGHQFPNYSSELNVNALLLGDSALYLCASSSHGLAGDNTQYFGPGTRLTVL.

This clonotype has a single count. This chain links TRBV5-1 with TRBJ2-7; D perhaps matches TRBD1 (6 bases). Germline V gene lookup returns CDR1 SGHRS and CDR2 YFSETQ. Trimming removed 0 bases at V and 4 bases at J, with 11 bases between. The CDR3 covers 14 residues. The CDR3 DNA follows: TGCGCCAGCAGCTTGGACAGGGAAGGTTACGAGCAGTACTTC. Residues: CASSLDREGYEQYF.

Regarding this clonotype: A single base separates this from a much larger clone, so it may be a read error. The chain links TRBV25-1 to TRBJ2-1; 9 bases match TRBD2. Germline CDR1 MGHDK, CDR2 SYGVNS. The CDR3 runs 19 residues. The CDR3 protein is CASSVDSLAGVGPYNEPFF. The DNA for the CDR3 is TGTGCCAGCAGTGTAGACAGCTTAGCGGGAGTTGGCCCCTACAATGAGCCGTTCTTC.

This clonotype was counted ten times or more. This sequence joins TRBV7-2 and TRBJ1-5; no clear D. V shed 3 bases and J shed 4 bases, with 7 bases lying between them. Germline CDR1 SGHTA, CDR2 FQGNSA. This CDR3 has 13 amino acids. The CDR3 region has the DNA TGTGCCAGCAGCTTCGGGGTGAATCAGCCCCAGCATTTT. Translating gives CASSFGVNQPQHF.

This clonotype appeared many times. The genes are TRBV2 and TRBJ2-1; 8 bases map to TRBD2. Germline-derived CDR1 and CDR2 are SNHLY and FYNNEI. Trimming cost V 4 bases and J 0 bases; bases outside gene matches: 2. The CDR3 length is 15 residues. The CDR3, as DNA: TGTGCCAGCAGTGGAAGCGGGAGCTCCTACAATGAGCAGTTCTTC. Translating it yields CASSGSGSSYNEQFF.

This clonotype occurred many times. Here the CDR3 reads CASSLFHNYGYTF. The DNA for the CDR3 is TGTGCCAGCAGTTTATTCCACAACTATGGCTACACCTTC. V and J are TRBV27 and TRBJ1-2; no firm D call. Germline loops: CDR1 MNHEY, CDR2 SMNVEV (reference sequence). Trimming took 1 base from V and 2 from J, leaving 5 bases between them. The CDR3 spans 13 residues.

At least ten counts were recorded for this clonotype. The chain joins TRBV7-9 to TRBJ2-1; TRBD2 matches 8 bases. Germline V gene data show CDR1 as SEHNR and CDR2 as FQNEAQ (reference sequence). The CDR3 is made up of 16 amino acids. V gave up 0 bases and J gave up 5 bases; unmatched junction bases: 6. The CDR3 sequence: CASSLARAGVNNEQFF. As DNA, the CDR3 is TGTGCCAGCAGCTTAGCCCGAGCGGGAGTGAACAATGAGCAGTTCTTC.